These 22 T cell receptor beta chains were all obtained from the same sample, sequenced in a study of Graves' ophthalmopathy and Graves' hyperthyroidism. Using RNA transcripts, the TCR beta CDR3 regions were amplified. The first-round RT-PCR employed HTBI primers together with the Qiagen OneStep RT-PCR kit. A multiplex PCR was then performed as the second round. MiXCR, applied by TCRdb to the multiplex PCR reads, yields one record per CDR3 protein. Of 150,000 to 200,000 distinct CDR3 sequences detected, around 40% appear once; the ten largest clones hold around 8.9%. Material for sequencing was peripheral blood. These TCRs come from a man aged 30-40 years with Graves' ophthalmopathy.

This clonotype came up many times. The chain carries TRBV30 and TRBJ1-2; 7 bases agree with TRBD1. The CDR3 has 16 amino acids. J gave up 8 bases and V 1 base, and 16 bases lay outside the gene matches. Germline-derived CDR1 and CDR2 are GTSNPN and SVGIG (reference sequence). CDR3 region: CAWSGSGTARSGGYTF. CDR3 in DNA: TGTGCCTGGAGTGGCTCCGGGACAGCCCGATCAGGAGGCTACACCTTC.

This clonotype was detected ten times or more. The chain employs TRBV7-9 and TRBJ1-5, with 7 positions matching TRBD1. The V gene end was trimmed by 5 bases and the J gene end by 2 bases; junction bases not matched to a gene: 3. The CDR3 contains 14 residues. The germline gives CDR1 SEHNR, CDR2 FQNEAQ (reference sequence). CDR3 nucleotides: TGTGCCAGCAGCCTTACAGGGGGCAATCAGCCCCAGCATTTT. It is translated as CASSLTGGNQPQHF.

This clonotype occurred many times. The V gene is TRBV6-5, the J gene TRBJ1-3; D might be TRBD1 (5 bases). Trimming stripped 6 bases from V and 2 bases from J, with 14 bases between. The germline V gene encodes CDR1 MNHEY and CDR2 SVGAGI. The CDR3 has 15 amino acids. The CDR3 nucleotides read TGTGCCAGCAGCCGCGGGGGGGGAACTGGAAACACCATATATTTT. It specifies CASSRGGGTGNTIYF.

The sample holds many counts of this clonotype. J is TRBJ2-2 and V is TRBV4-2; D unclear. With 1 base removed from V and 0 bases from J, the gap between germline ends came to 6 bases. The CDR3 has 15 amino acids. From germline, CDR1 is LGHNA and CDR2 YNFKEQ. CDR3 in DNA: TGTGCCAGCAGCCAAGTGAGTCCGAACACCGGGGAGCTGTTTTTT. It codes for CASSQVSPNTGELFF.

The rearrangement joins TRBV7-3 to TRBJ2-7; D may be TRBD1 (5 bases). The germline V gene encodes CDR1 SGHTA and CDR2 FQGTGA. Trimming left V 1 base short and J 0 bases short, with 22 bases between. The CDR3 runs to 19 residues. Here the CDR3 DNA reads TGTGCCAGCAGCTTAAAGCCCAAAGGGAAAGGGGCCCACTCCTACGAGCAGTACTTC. Translation gives CASSLKPKGKGAHSYEQYF.

The chain recombines TRBV28 with TRBJ1-2; D gene unclear. The CDR3 consists of 16 residues. CDR1 MDHEN and CDR2 SYDVKM come from the germline V gene. Trimming pared 5 bases from V and 3 bases from J, leaving 19 bases between. The CDR3 is CASSPPPGPPYYGYTF. The CDR3 coding sequence is TGTGCCAGCAGTCCCCCTCCCGGACCTCCGTACTATGGCTACACCTTC.

This clonotype appeared many times. The rearrangement uses TRBV7-3 and TRBJ2-2; TRBD2 matches at 8 bases. This CDR3 contains 17 residues. From germline, CDR1 is SGHTA and CDR2 FQGTGA. The V gene end was trimmed by 5 bases and the J gene end by 4 bases; junction bases not matched to a gene: 12. CDR3 loop: CASSPISASGPTGELFF. Here the CDR3 DNA reads TGTGCCAGCAGCCCTATATCGGCTAGCGGGCCCACCGGGGAGCTGTTTTTT.

This chain uses TRBV24-1 with TRBJ1-1; D ambiguous. Germline assignment: CDR1 KGHDR and CDR2 SFDVKD. V was shortened by 4 bases and J by 7 bases, with 9 bases between the two germline ends. The CDR3 length is 12 residues. CDR3 amino acids: CATSDSTDEAFF. The CDR3 region has the DNA TGTGCCACCAGTGACTCTACCGATGAAGCTTTCTTT.

This clonotype was found many times. The chain has TRBV20-1 and TRBJ1-5, with D possibly matching TRBD1 (5 bases). From germline, CDR1 is DFQATT and CDR2 SNEGSKA (reference sequence). The germline V and J ends were trimmed by 1 base and 7 bases, with 17 bases remaining between them. The CDR3 consists of 15 residues. The CDR3 bases are TGCAGTGCTAGAGTGGGGGGGGTGCTCATGCAGCCCCAGCATTTT. Translated, it gives CSARVGGVLMQPQHF.

This clonotype appeared many times. The V gene is TRBV5-1, the J gene TRBJ2-7; TRBD1 might be the D (6 bases). There are 13 residues in the CDR3. Germline V gene data show CDR1 as SGHRS and CDR2 as YFSETQ. Deletions cut 5 bases from V and 3 bases from J, with 12 bases between. CDR3 in amino acids: CASRDSLLYEQYF. In DNA form, the CDR3 reads TGCGCCAGCAGGGACAGTCTACTCTACGAGCAGTACTTC.

This clonotype was recorded many times. The chain employs TRBV24-1 and TRBJ1-2; TRBD1 matches 9 bases. Germline V CDR1 and CDR2: KGHDR, SFDVKD. The CDR3 extends over 14 amino acids. The J segment lost 6 bases and the V segment lost 4 bases, leaving 5 bases of the junction unmatched. CDR3 DNA sequence: TGTGCCACCAGTGACCCGGGACAGGGTGATGGCTACACCTTC. Its protein is CATSDPGQGDGYTF.

This chain joins TRBV6-1 and TRBJ2-7, with unresolved D. Trimming took off 6 bases at V and 0 bases at J, with 9 bases between the two ends. CDR3 length: 13 amino acids. Germline V gene sequence: CDR1 MNHNS, CDR2 SASEGT. CDR3 sequence: CASRKGPSYEQYF. CDR3 nucleotides: TGTGCCAGCAGGAAGGGTCCCTCCTACGAGCAGTACTTC.

This chain joins TRBV28 and TRBJ2-5; the D gene is possibly TRBD2 (5 bases). CDR1 MDHEN and CDR2 SYDVKM come from the germline V gene. This CDR3 region has 15 residues. V shed 8 bases and J shed 5 bases, with 21 bases lying between them. CDR3 DNA sequence: TGTGCCAGCGGGTCGGGGATACGAATAGGGGAGACCCAGTACTTC. Translating it yields CASGSGIRIGETQYF.

This clonotype was recorded a few times. The gene calls are TRBV7-9 and TRBJ1-6; TRBD1 matches at 8 bases. The CDR3 totals 14 residues. The germline gives CDR1 SEHNR, CDR2 FQNEAQ (reference sequence). V gave up 1 base and J gave up 10 bases; unmatched junction bases: 3. CDR3 sequence reads: CASSLGDRGSPLHF. CDR3 DNA sequence: TGTGCCAGCAGCTTAGGAGACAGGGGCTCACCCCTCCACTTT.

This clonotype has at least ten counts. The V call is TRBV20-1, the J call TRBJ2-5; TRBD1 might be the D (6 bases). CDR1 DFQATT and CDR2 SNEGSKA come from the germline V gene (reference sequence). CDR3 length equals 12 residues. Trimming took 5 bases from V and 3 from J, leaving 10 bases between them. CDR3 region: CSAPKGEETQYF. CDR3 in DNA: TGCAGTGCTCCGAAGGGGGAAGAGACCCAGTACTTC.

This chain connects TRBV28 to TRBJ1-5; 7 nucleotides match TRBD1. Germline V lookup: CDR1 MDHEN, CDR2 SYDVKM. The CDR3 has 13 amino acids. V trimming: 8 bases; J trimming: 6 bases; junction bases outside the gene matches: 7. This CDR3 is CASLQGTRQPQHF. The CDR3 DNA reads TGTGCCAGCCTACAGGGGACGCGTCAGCCCCAGCATTTT.

J is TRBJ2-7 and V is TRBV29-1; 9 positions match TRBD2. V shed 4 bases, J shed 2 bases, and the junction held 0 bases outside the gene matches. The CDR3 consists of 12 residues. Germline V lookup: CDR1 SQVTM, CDR2 ANQGSEA. Here the CDR3 DNA reads TGCAGCGTTGGCGGGAGGGCCTACGAGCAGTACTTC. The encoded protein is CSVGGRAYEQYF.

This clonotype was counted at least ten times. The chain carries TRBV27 and TRBJ2-5, with D hard to call. CDR1 and CDR2 (germline): MNHEY, SMNVEV (reference sequence). The CDR3 has 16 residues. V was pared by 3 bases and J by 4 bases, with 18 bases between. In DNA form, the CDR3 reads TGTGCCAGCAGTTTGCGTCCTAGAAACACTCCAGAGACCCAGTACTTC. It codes for CASSLRPRNTPETQYF.

This clonotype was observed at least ten times. The V call is TRBV28, the J call TRBJ2-7; D is tentatively TRBD1 or TRBD2 (5 bases each). Germline V gene sequence: CDR1 MDHEN, CDR2 SYDVKM. Trimming shortened V by 2 bases and J by 2 bases, and 7 bases separated the two germline ends. The CDR3 contains 13 residues. The CDR3: CASSLTGPYEQYF. Here the CDR3 DNA reads TGTGCCAGCAGTTTAACGGGGCCCTACGAGCAGTACTTC. Based on the CDR3 plus reference TRBV28 and TRBJ2-7, the full variable domain is DVKVTQSSRYLVKRTGEKVFLECVQDMDHENMFWYRQDPGLGLRLIYFSYDVKMKEKGDIPEGYSVSREKKERFSLILESASTNQTSMYLCASSLTGPYEQYFGPGTRLTVT.

The genes are TRBV6-2 or TRBV6-3 and TRBJ2-7, with D perhaps TRBD2 (6 bases). Trimming left V 5 bases short and J 1 base short, with 18 bases between. Germline CDR1 is MNHEY and CDR2 is SVGEGT. The CDR3 has 16 amino acids. CDR3 sequence reads: CASSQGSLAGSYEQYF. Written as DNA, the CDR3 is TGTGCCAGCAGTCAGGGTAGCCTGGCGGGATCCTACGAGCAGTACTTC.

V usage is TRBV7-2 and J usage is TRBJ1-2, with D possibly being TRBD1 (6 bases). CDR3 size: 15 residues. Trimming pared 2 bases from V and 4 bases from J, leaving 14 bases between. CDR1 and CDR2 from the germline V gene are SGHTA and FQGNSA. The CDR3: CASSLLDSAIYGYTF. The CDR3 DNA follows: TGTGCCAGCAGCTTATTGGACAGTGCCATCTATGGCTACACCTTC.

This clonotype was seen a few times. V is TRBV12-5 and J is TRBJ1-5, with a tentative D call TRBD1 (5 bases). Between the trimmed V and J ends, which lost 3 bases and 3 bases, there was a span of 9 bases. Germline V CDR1 and CDR2: LGHNT, FRNRAP. CDR3 length equals 14 residues. Here the CDR3 reads CASGFGGNNQPQHF. As DNA, the CDR3 is TGTGCTAGTGGTTTCGGGGGGAACAATCAGCCCCAGCATTTT.